These 30 T cell receptor beta chains were sequenced from one sample in a study of cytomegalovirus exposure and HLA in healthy donors. PCR was performed using 60 Vbeta and 13 Jbeta primers. Method: immunoSEQ multiplex PCR; TCRdb's copy keeps in-frame clones and lacks some. The table lists some 190,000 clones, around 80% of them singletons. The sequencing sample was made of PBMCs. These receptors were obtained from a girl aged 10 to 17 in good health and CMV-seropositive.

The rearrangement uses TRBV7-2 and TRBJ2-3, with a possible D match to TRBD2 (5 bases). Per germline, CDR1 SGHTA and CDR2 FQGNSA. The CDR3 is made up of 14 amino acids. Trimming pared 0 bases from V and 6 bases from J, leaving 10 bases between. The CDR3 here is CASSLAGVVDTQYF. The CDR3 DNA sequence: TGTGCCAGCAGCTTAGCGGGAGTGGTGGATACGCAGTATTTT.

This sequence joins TRBV28 and TRBJ1-5; no clear D gene. This CDR3 has 15 amino acids. The V gene lost 7 bases and the J gene lost 7 bases, with 20 bases spanning the gap. Germline V CDR1 and CDR2: MDHEN, SYDVKM. The CDR3 reads CASTPSRGNAQPQHF. The CDR3 nucleotides are TGTGCCAGCACCCCGTCCCGAGGGAACGCGCAGCCCCAGCATTTT.

The rearrangement joins TRBV19 to TRBJ2-1, with a weak D call TRBD1 (5 bases). From germline, CDR1 is LNHDA and CDR2 SQIVND (reference sequence). Trimming took 0 bases from V and 8 from J, leaving 8 bases between them. The CDR3 runs to 13 residues. CDR3 loop: CASSIERGDEQFF. The CDR3 nucleotides are TGTGCCAGTAGTATAGAAAGGGGCGATGAGCAGTTCTTC.

Regarding this clone: The germline gene is not matched at one end of the junction; a read error may be the cause. V and J are TRBV7-9 and TRBJ1-1; D is unresolved. The CDR3 runs 12 residues. Germline values: CDR1 SEHNR, CDR2 FQNEAQ (reference sequence). The CDR3 region has the DNA TGTTCCAGCAACCAGGTGAACACTGAAGCTTTCTTT. Its translation: CSSNQVNTEAFF.

This clone was seen only a few times. The V and J genes are TRBV6-5 and TRBJ2-5; TRBD2 matches 8 bases. Germline loops: CDR1 MNHEY, CDR2 SVGAGI. Germline trimming cut 2 bases from V and 8 bases from J; bases unmatched to any gene: 7. This CDR3 comprises 14 residues. This CDR3 reads CASSYTSGDGTQYF. The CDR3 bases are TGTGCCAGCAGTTACACTAGCGGAGATGGTACCCAGTACTTC.

The gene calls are TRBV29-1 and TRBJ2-5; a weak D match, TRBD1 (5 bases). Germline CDR1 is SQVTM and CDR2 is ANQGSEA. There are 13 residues in the CDR3. Trimming stripped 4 bases from V and 5 bases from J, with 14 bases between. The chain's CDR3 is CSVGNRTRETQYF. The CDR3, as DNA: TGCAGCGTTGGAAACAGGACGAGGGAGACCCAGTACTTC.

The V gene is TRBV15, the J gene TRBJ1-5, with TRBD1 identical over 8 bases. The CDR3 sequence is 14 residues long. J gave up 4 bases and V 4 bases, and 3 bases lay outside the gene matches. Germline CDR1 reads LNHNV; CDR2 reads YYDKDF (reference sequence). Here the CDR3 reads CATSTQGGNQPQHF. For the CDR3, the DNA is TGTGCCACCAGCACACAGGGGGGGAATCAGCCCCAGCATTTT.

This chain links TRBV7-3 with TRBJ2-1, with 11 bases lining up with TRBD2. The CDR3 consists of 15 residues. The V gene's germline CDR1 is SGHTA and CDR2 FQGTGA. V dropped 5 bases and J dropped 2; count of bases not matched to a gene: 2. CDR3 in DNA: TGTGCCAGCAGCCCGGGACTAGCGGCCTACAATGAGCAGTTCTTC. Amino acids: CASSPGLAAYNEQFF.

The chain employs TRBV30 and TRBJ1-6; possibly TRBD1 for D (5 bases). There are 12 residues in the CDR3. Deletions cut 2 bases from V and 9 bases from J, with 8 bases between. CDR1 and CDR2 from the germline V gene are GTSNPN and SVGIG (reference sequence). This chain's CDR3 is CAWSIDSSPLHF. The CDR3 region has the DNA TGTGCCTGGAGTATCGACAGTTCACCCCTCCACTTT.

The V call is TRBV9, the J call TRBJ2-7; 12 nucleotides agree with TRBD2. The germline V gene has CDR1 SGDLS and CDR2 YYNGEE. The CDR3 sequence is 15 residues long. V was pared by 4 bases and J by 5 bases, with 7 bases of the junction left unmatched. The CDR3 spells CASSHGLAGPHEQYF. The CDR3 nucleotides are TGTGCCAGCAGCCACGGACTAGCGGGACCCCACGAGCAGTACTTC. Based on the CDR3 plus reference TRBV9 and TRBJ2-7, the full variable domain is DSGVTQTPKHLITATGQRVTLRCSPRSGDLSVYWYQQSLDQGLQFLIQYYNGEERAKGNILERFSAQQFPDLHSELNLSSLELGDSALYFCASSHGLAGPHEQYFGPGTRLTVT.

The V gene is TRBV6-5, the J gene TRBJ2-3; 7 nucleotides line up with TRBD2. Germline CDR1 and CDR2: MNHEY and SVGAGI. The CDR3 is 15 residues long. V dropped 0 bases and J dropped 6; count of bases not matched to a gene: 6. The chain's CDR3 is CASSYSLGGRDTQYF. CDR3 coding DNA: TGTGCCAGCAGTTACTCCCTGGGGGGGAGGGATACGCAGTATTTT.

This clone was recorded only once. The chain employs TRBV7-2 and TRBJ1-2, with D possibly being TRBD1 (5 bases). The germline V gene encodes CDR1 SGHTA and CDR2 FQGNSA. The ends were cut back, 1 base at V and 8 bases at J, with 20 bases in the middle. The CDR3 totals 16 residues. The CDR3 protein is CASSLGPGLGRVGYTF. The CDR3 nucleotides are TGTGCCAGCAGCTTAGGGCCCGGTCTCGGCAGGGTCGGCTACACCTTC.

The genes are TRBV5-4 and TRBJ2-1, with TRBD2 as a possible D gene (6 bases). The V end was cut by 2 bases, the J end by 6 bases, with 15 bases between. Germline V CDR1 and CDR2: SGHNT, YYREEE (reference sequence). This CDR3 region has 15 residues. CDR3: CASSFSTGEFNEQFF. DNA for the CDR3: TGTGCCAGCAGCTTTAGTACGGGGGAATTCAATGAGCAGTTCTTC.

This chain links TRBV27 with TRBJ1-3; 7 bases map to TRBD1. Germline CDR1 MNHEY, CDR2 SMNVEV (reference sequence). V shed 4 bases and J 0 bases; nucleotides not matched to a gene: 3. The CDR3 has 15 amino acids. The CDR3 DNA reads TGTGCCAGCAGTTCAACAGGGGTCTCTGGAAACACCATATATTTT. Its protein product is CASSSTGVSGNTIYF.

The chain joins TRBV5-1 to TRBJ2-6; TRBD1 aligns across 8 bases. The CDR3 extends over 18 amino acids. The germline gives CDR1 SGHRS, CDR2 YFSETQ. V gave up 2 bases and J gave up 0 bases; unmatched junction bases: 7. In DNA, the CDR3 is TGCGCCAGCAGCTTCAAGGGACAGGTTTCCTCTGGGGCCAACGTCCTGACTTTC. Translation: CASSFKGQVSSGANVLTF.

V and J are TRBV5-6 and TRBJ2-5, with TRBD2 matching over 10 bases. Germline assignment: CDR1 SGHDT and CDR2 YYEEEE. CDR3 length equals 16 residues. V lost 4 bases, J lost 4 bases, and 10 bases stayed unmatched. DNA of the CDR3: TGTGCCAGCAGCCGGGCCCTAGCGGGAGTGTTAGAGACCCAGTACTTC. This encodes CASSRALAGVLETQYF. Full variable domain (outside the CDR3, taken from reference TRBV5-6 and TRBJ2-5): DAGVTQSPTHLIKTRGQQVTLRCSPKSGHDTVSWYQQALGQGPQFIFQYYEEEERQRGNFPDRFSGHQFPNYSSELNVNALLLGDSALYLCASSRALAGVLETQYFGPGTRLLVL.

The chain couples TRBV10-3 to TRBJ2-1; TRBD2 aligns across 7 bases. CDR1 is ENHRY and CDR2 is SYGVKD in the germline V gene. J was trimmed by 10 bases and V by 3 bases; bases with no gene match: 9. The CDR3 consists of 14 residues. DNA of the CDR3: TGTGCCATCAGTGAAGGGACCCCGGGAGGAGAGCAGTTCTTC. It encodes CAISEGTPGGEQFF.

The chain employs TRBV11-2 and TRBJ2-7; possible D gene TRBD1, 5 bases. Germline assignment: CDR1 SGHAT and CDR2 FQNNGV. The CDR3 consists of 19 residues. Trimming took 3 bases from V and 2 from J, leaving 26 bases between them. The chain's CDR3 is CASSFWGTTLLSPAYEQYF. Here the CDR3 DNA reads TGTGCCAGCAGCTTCTGGGGCACGACACTCTTATCCCCCGCCTACGAGCAGTACTTC.

The chain recombines TRBV10-3 with TRBJ2-7; 10 nucleotides align to TRBD1. CDR1 ENHRY and CDR2 SYGVKD come from the germline V gene. This CDR3 has 15 residues. V shed 4 bases, J shed 5 bases, and the junction held 8 bases outside the gene matches. The CDR3: CAISGQGQGINEQYF. The CDR3 DNA sequence: TGTGCCATCAGTGGACAGGGACAGGGGATCAACGAGCAGTACTTC.

This clone has only a few counts. CDR3 sequence reads: CASSRRTGDGYTF. The CDR3 region has the DNA TGCGCCAGCAGCCGTAGGACAGGGGACGGCTACACCTTC. V usage is TRBV5-1 and J usage is TRBJ1-2; TRBD1 agrees at 9 bases. Germline-derived CDR1 and CDR2 are SGHRS and YFSETQ. CDR3 size: 13 residues. The trim removed 4 bases at V and 8 bases at J, leaving 6 bases unmatched.

J is TRBJ1-5 and V is TRBV27; 8 positions match TRBD1. V dropped 6 bases and J dropped 5; count of bases not matched to a gene: 3. Germline CDR1 and CDR2: MNHEY and SMNVEV (reference sequence). The CDR3 is 13 amino acids. Here the CDR3 reads CASSRGQDQPQHF. The CDR3 DNA reads TGTGCCAGCAGCAGGGGGCAGGATCAGCCCCAGCATTTT.

This rearrangement joins TRBV19 to TRBJ2-7, with 7 bases lining up with TRBD1. This CDR3 contains 15 residues. In germline, CDR1 is LNHDA, CDR2 SQIVND (reference sequence). V gave up 1 base and J gave up 4 bases; unmatched junction bases: 7. The CDR3 nucleotides are TGTGCCAGTAGTATAGCGGCCAGGGGGAGATACGAGCAGTACTTC. It encodes CASSIAARGRYEQYF.

This clone was detected only a few times. At the DNA level, this CDR3 is encoded by other sequences in the same sample as well. This sequence joins TRBV7-6 and TRBJ2-7; D is undetermined. This CDR3 region has 13 residues. The V and J ends lost 1 base and 2 bases respectively, with 6 bases between them. Per germline, CDR1 SGHVS and CDR2 FNYEAQ. The CDR3 reads CASSLDRTYEQYF. The CDR3 nucleotides read TGTGCCAGCAGCTTAGACAGAACCTACGAGCAGTACTTC. Based on the CDR3 plus reference TRBV7-6 and TRBJ2-7, the full variable domain is GAGVSQSPRYKVTKRGQDVALRCDPISGHVSLYWYRQALGQGPEFLTYFNYEAQQDKSGLPNDRFSAERPEGSISTLTIQRTEQRDSAMYRCASSLDRTYEQYFGPGTRLTVT.

This chain joins TRBV4-1 and TRBJ1-1, with D maybe TRBD1 (5 bases). The CDR3 covers 16 residues. Trimming left V 4 bases short and J 0 bases short, with 15 bases between. Germline V lookup: CDR1 MGHRA, CDR2 YSYEKL. CDR3 region: CASSRQAGIMNTEAFF. The CDR3 DNA is TGCGCCAGCAGCCGCCAGGCAGGGATCATGAACACTGAAGCTTTCTTT.

The chain has TRBV30 and TRBJ1-2; unclear D gene. This CDR3 comprises 12 residues. Trimming cost V 4 bases and J 7 bases, with 13 bases left between them. Germline lookup yields CDR1 GTSNPN and CDR2 SVGIG (reference sequence). In nucleotides, the CDR3 is TGTGCCTGGACCCGGACTGACGGTGGCTACACCTTC. It specifies CAWTRTDGGYTF.

The chain links TRBV30 to TRBJ1-5; D is ambiguous. The ends were cut back, 1 base at V and 6 bases at J, with 10 bases in the middle. Germline V gives CDR1 GTSNPN, CDR2 SVGIG (reference sequence). The CDR3 extends over 13 amino acids. CDR3: CAWSASGSQPQHF. The CDR3, as DNA: TGTGCCTGGAGTGCATCGGGTAGTCAGCCCCAGCATTTT.

The V gene is TRBV10-3, the J gene TRBJ1-2; 10 bases are shared with TRBD1. Germline V CDR1 and CDR2: ENHRY, SYGVKD. The CDR3 consists of 19 residues. The V segment lost 6 bases and the J segment 6 bases; nucleotides outside the gene matches: 22. The CDR3 sequence: CAISYLPGTGDFGVDGYTF. CDR3 in DNA: TGTGCCATCAGCTACCTCCCCGGGACAGGGGATTTCGGGGTCGATGGCTACACCTTC.

The rearrangement links TRBV29-1 to TRBJ2-3, with D perhaps matching TRBD2 (6 bases). V lost 8 bases to trimming and J lost 0 bases, with 12 bases between them. Germline CDR1 and CDR2: SQVTM and ANQGSEA. CDR3 length: 13 amino acids. The CDR3 sequence: CSFLAYSTDTQYF. The CDR3 bases are TGCAGCTTCCTAGCGTACAGCACAGATACGCAGTATTTT.

The chain recombines TRBV10-3 with TRBJ1-1, with D perhaps matching TRBD1 (6 bases). Per the germline V gene, CDR1 is ENHRY and CDR2 is SYGVKD. The CDR3 sequence is 15 residues long. The V end lost 4 bases, the J end lost 4 bases, and 16 bases lay between the germline ends. CDR3 region: CAISVGGPSTTEAFF. Here the CDR3 DNA reads TGTGCCATCAGTGTGGGGGGGCCGTCGACCACTGAAGCTTTCTTT.

The CDR3, as DNA: TGTGCCAGCGGACCAGGGGCCGGCGGGTACAATGAGCAGTTCTTC. This codes for CASGPGAGGYNEQFF. The chain recombines TRBV6-5 with TRBJ2-1; possible D gene TRBD1, 6 bases. Deletions cut 8 bases from V and 4 bases from J, with 18 bases between. Germline values: CDR1 MNHEY, CDR2 SVGAGI. The CDR3 extends over 15 amino acids.